The clone carrying this T cell receptor (beta chain) was counted between two and nine times. Its antigen remains unknown. The sample belongs to a study of molecular identifiers for immune sequencing clone quantification. Library preparation followed earlier protocols using designated TCR primers. TCRdb re-derived calls from the PCR reads in MiXCR, one entry per CDR3 protein. The sample yields approximately 93,000 distinct CDR3 sequences, about 23% seen once. This CDR3 is built from 16 residues. The V end was cut by 7 bases, the J end by 3 bases, with 18 bases between. Overall study results and limits: Among effectors, clones above 20 RNA copies held over 98% of molecules; among naive cells, under 1%. For highly expanded clones, sizes could be underestimated when identical TCR molecules share a barcode.

The chain recombines TRBV12-3 or TRBV12-4 with TRBJ2-2, with D possibly TRBD1 on 5 matching bases. The sequencing sample was made of naive CD8+ T cells from blood, with Jurkat cell RNA spiked in. Subset here: FACS-sorted CD8+CD4-CCR7+CD45RA+ naive T cells. The clonotype was recovered from a human donor in good health. Some libraries in this study had Jurkat cell RNA spiked in. CDR3 nucleotide sequence: TGTGCCAGCACCCTGCTCCAGGGAATGGACACCGGGGAGCTGTTTTTT. It encodes CASTLLQGMDTGELFF.